Listed here is a single T cell receptor (beta chain). Germline and junction disagree at one end, which may indicate a read error. The data derive from a study of T cells in Graves' hyperthyroidism and ophthalmopathy. TCR beta CDR3 region amplification was performed from RNA transcripts. First-round RT-PCR of the TCR CDR3 relied on the HTBI primer set. One entry per CDR3 protein results from TCRdb running MiXCR on the multiplex PCR reads. The table lists 400,000 to 600,000 distinct CDR3 sequences, about 15% of them singletons. The germline V gene has CDR1 MNHNS and CDR2 SASEGT. The CDR3 consists of 18 residues.

This clonotype was sampled from a woman aged 25 to 39 with Graves' ophthalmopathy. Sequences were obtained from blood. The chain joins TRBV6-1 to TRBJ2-3, with TRBD1 matching 7 bases. The CDR3 region is CASREGQAAGVFTDTQYF. As DNA, the CDR3 is TGTGCCAGCAGGGAAGGACAGGCTGCTGGCGTTTTCACAGATACGCAGTATTTT.